This TCR beta chain was sequenced for a study of blood T cell repertoires in COVID-19. Study details: The origin of the acute and convalescent COVID-19 samples was the United States, Italy and Spain.

The V and J ends lost 4 bases and 4 bases, in that order; junction bases with no gene match: 8. Germline V lookup: CDR1 SGHAT, CDR2 FQDESV (reference sequence). This CDR3 is 15 amino acids long. Authors' analysis steps: Estimation of nucleated cell counts was performed using reference gene primer amplification. Sequencing used immunoSEQ multiplex PCR; TCRdb keeps in-frame clones, though not all of them. That table gives V, J and clone size, and the DNA gave D and trimming. The sample includes under 300,000 clones, around 90% seen only once; the top ten take under 0.95%. The specimen sequenced was peripheral blood. The receptor comes from a woman aged 25 to 39 with acute or convalescent COVID-19. This chain uses TRBV11-1 with TRBJ2-3, with TRBD1 matching over 7 bases. CDR3 in amino acids: CASSSLGQFPDTQYF. CDR3 DNA: TGTGCCAGCAGCTCTCTGGGACAGTTCCCAGATACGCAGTATTTT.